This T cell receptor beta chain originates from a study of shared clonotypes between healthy human individuals. The CDR3 totals 13 residues. Per germline, CDR1 LGHNA and CDR2 YNFKEQ. Between the trimmed V and J ends, which lost 0 bases and 4 bases, there was a span of 5 bases. For this clone: Antigen unknown. The sample holds other DNA sequences that translate to the same CDR3.

At a deep level, the assay was run. Unsorted PBMC DNA underwent sequencing on ten immunoSEQ deep assay plates. Authors' analysis steps: As immunoSEQ supplied junction-only sequences (without quality scores), filtering differed. Only in-frame clones appear in the TCRdb table, and some are missing; sequencing was by immunoSEQ multiplex PCR. The D gene and trimming were derived from the DNA, and the V and J assignments and clone size from that table. Of fewer than 700,000 clones in the sample, around three quarters were seen once. Notes on the study in general: Clonotype sharing among donors, it was expected, would be affected by sequencing depth.

This TCR came from a middle-aged woman in good health. Some clones in this sample may be carry-over from other donors' samples. The sequencing input was PBMCs. This chain links TRBV4-2 with TRBJ2-3; no clear D. The CDR3 nucleotides are TGTGCCAGCAGCCAAGATGGTGCAGATACGCAGTATTTT. This codes for CASSQDGADTQYF.